This entry lists 15 T cell receptor beta chains sequenced from one sample in a study of blood T cells in healthy people across ages. Next came a second PCR, run for roughly 7 to 12 cycles, which used a sample-barcoded 5' primer along with a J-beta primer mix. From the 5' RACE reads, TCRdb called clonotypes with MiXCR, one entry per CDR3 protein. The sample consists of 890,000 or so distinct CDR3 sequences, 62% of them appearing once. The sequencing input was blood. These receptors originate from a man aged 25-40 years in good health.

The chain's CDR3 is CASSFISAGYEQYF. The CDR3 nucleotides are TGTGCCAGCAGTTTTATTTCTGCCGGGTACGAGCAGTACTTC. V usage is TRBV28 and J usage is TRBJ2-5; no clear D. The J call could be wrong; TRBJ2-7 is a better fit for the DNA end. The CDR3 runs to 14 residues. Germline loops: CDR1 MDHEN, CDR2 SYDVKM.

The chain combines TRBV12-3 or TRBV12-4 with TRBJ1-2; TRBD1 matches 7 bases. The junction had 13 bases not matched to a gene; V was cut back by 3 bases and J by 12 bases. CDR3 length equals 14 residues. The CDR3 spells CASSLGGTDRRNTF. CDR3 DNA: TGTGCCAGCAGTTTGGGCGGGACAGATAGGAGGAACACCTTC.

The rearrangement links TRBV5-8 to TRBJ2-7, with D hard to call. CDR3 size: 14 residues. The germline V gene has CDR1 SGHTS and CDR2 YDEGEE. Between the trimmed V and J ends, which lost 0 bases and 2 bases, there was a span of 9 bases. CDR3 DNA: TGTGCCAGCAGCTTGGCCGAACGGCCCTACGAGCAGTACTTC. As protein: CASSLAERPYEQYF.

This chain links TRBV4-2 with TRBJ2-1; D unclear. From germline, CDR1 is LGHNA and CDR2 YNFKEQ. The CDR3 totals 14 residues. Trimming shortened V by 2 bases and J by 2 bases, and 7 bases separated the two germline ends. CDR3 bases: TGTGCCAGCAGCCAAAAAGATGCCTACAATGAGCAGTTCTTC. This gives the protein CASSQKDAYNEQFF.

This clonotype was seen only a few times. V gene TRBV6-2 or TRBV6-3 combines with J gene TRBJ1-2; no definite D call. The CDR3 is 12 amino acids. Trimming stripped 0 bases from V and 6 bases from J, with 5 bases between. Germline assignment: CDR1 MNHEY and CDR2 SVGEGT. CDR3 coding DNA: TGTGCCAGCAGTTACTCTAAGAATGGCTACACCTTC. Translated: CASSYSKNGYTF.

This rearrangement joins TRBV28 to TRBJ2-5; no clear D. Germline V gene data show CDR1 as MDHEN and CDR2 as SYDVKM. The CDR3 sequence is 13 residues long. Trimming left V 6 bases short and J 2 bases short, with 10 bases between. As DNA, the CDR3 is TGTGCCAGCAGGATGAACGGACAAGAGACCCAGTACTTC. Its protein product is CASRMNGQETQYF.

This clonotype was seen only once. This rearrangement joins TRBV6-2 or TRBV6-3 to TRBJ2-3; D unclear. CDR1 MNHEY and CDR2 SVGEGT come from the germline V gene. Trimming took off 10 bases at V and 0 bases at J, with 8 bases between the two ends. This CDR3 is 12 amino acids long. The CDR3 spells CATDGSTDTQYF. In nucleotides, the CDR3 is TGTGCCACTGACGGGAGCACAGATACGCAGTATTTT.

The rearrangement links TRBV6-2 or TRBV6-3 to TRBJ1-6; D not certain. V lost 0 bases, J lost 7 bases, and 7 bases lay in between. This CDR3 region has 14 residues. Germline V gene data show CDR1 as MNHEY and CDR2 as SVGEGT. The CDR3 region has the DNA TGTGCCAGCAGTTACTCTAACGGAAATTCACCCCTCCACTTT. It yields the protein CASSYSNGNSPLHF.

The chain employs TRBV20-1 and TRBJ2-7; 13 bases fit TRBD2. Trimming removed 2 bases from V and 3 bases from J; junction bases left unmatched: 1. Looked up from germline, CDR1 is DFQATT and CDR2 is SNEGSKA (reference sequence). The CDR3 is 14 amino acids. For the CDR3, the DNA is TGCAGTGCTAGAAGGACTAGCGGGGGCTACGAGCAGTACTTC. Protein sequence: CSARRTSGGYEQYF.

V is TRBV10-3 and J is TRBJ1-2; 7 bases are shared with TRBD1. Trimming cost V 3 bases and J 8 bases; bases outside gene matches: 9. This CDR3 spans 14 amino acids. Per the germline V gene, CDR1 is ENHRY and CDR2 is SYGVKD. The CDR3 DNA reads as TGTGCCATCAGTGACCTAGGGGGCACGGAAGGCTACACCTTC. Translated, it gives CAISDLGGTEGYTF.

CDR3 DNA sequence: TGCAGTGCTGATGCGGACAGCTACGAGCAGTACTTC. This gives the protein CSADADSYEQYF. The chain uses TRBV20-1 and TRBJ2-7; possibly TRBD1 for D (6 bases). V was shortened by 5 bases and J by 3 bases, with 11 bases between the two germline ends. Per germline, CDR1 DFQATT and CDR2 SNEGSKA (reference sequence). CDR3 length: 12 amino acids.

The J gene is TRBJ2-3, the V gene TRBV5-1; 7 bases fit TRBD2. From germline, CDR1 is SGHRS and CDR2 YFSETQ. The CDR3 length is 16 residues. The V segment lost 4 bases and the J segment 2 bases; nucleotides outside the gene matches: 10. The CDR3 coding sequence is TGCGCCAGCAGCCCGGGGCGGGGGTACTTCACAGATACGCAGTATTTT. It translates to CASSPGRGYFTDTQYF.

The chain combines TRBV12-3 or TRBV12-4 with TRBJ1-1; D may be TRBD1 (5 bases). V was pared by 5 bases and J by 0 bases, with 16 bases between. The CDR3 length is 16 residues. For the CDR3, the DNA is TGTGCCAGCAGTCCCCAGGGAATGGGGATGAACACTGAAGCTTTCTTT. Translating gives CASSPQGMGMNTEAFF.

Comment on this clonotype: Being one base from a much bigger clone, this may be a read error. This chain links TRBV7-3 with TRBJ2-6, with TRBD1 as a possible D gene (5 bases). This CDR3 is built from 17 residues. Per germline, CDR1 SGHTA and CDR2 FQGTGA. The CDR3 DNA reads TGTGCCTGCAGTTGGCAGGGCCCAAATTGGGGGGCCAACGTCCTGACTTTC. It codes for CACSWQGPNWGANVLTF.

Here the CDR3 reads CASRDVRVLTF. DNA of the CDR3: TGTGCCAGCAGGGACGTAAGAGTCCTGACTTTC. The chain uses TRBV6-2 or TRBV6-3 and TRBJ2-6, with D uncertain. Germline V gene sequence: CDR1 MNHEY, CDR2 SVGEGT. The CDR3 is made up of 11 amino acids. The V and J ends lost 6 bases and 13 bases respectively, with 10 bases between them.